The clone carrying this T cell receptor beta chain occurred a few times. Generation of TCR cDNA used 5'RACE template switching (which added a universal primer site and UMIs). One entry per CDR3 protein, called by TCRdb with MiXCR from the 5' RACE reads. This sample has around 60,000 distinct CDR3 sequences, with approximately 6% found just once. This entry is derived from a study of T cells after yellow fever vaccination. Across the study: In the case of low-cell-number fractions, SMART-Seq v4 Ultra Low Input was used for preparation.

Trimming cost V 6 bases and J 3 bases, with 20 bases left between them. The germline CDR1 and CDR2 sequences are SEHNR and FQNEAQ (reference sequence). This CDR3 has 16 amino acids. The sequence was collected from a man younger than 30 who received the YFV17D yellow fever vaccine. This material consisted of PBMCs, either bulk or a sorted T-cell subset (CD4+, CD8+, memory, or dextramer-sorted; not recorded which), taken on the day of the yellow fever booster vaccination. The chain employs TRBV7-9 and TRBJ1-1; D remains ambiguous. As DNA, the CDR3 is TGTGCCAGCAGATCTACAGCGTCCCTTGCGGACACTGAAGCTTTCTTT. Translated: CASRSTASLADTEAFF. The entire variable domain, with the rest obtained from reference TRBV7-9 and TRBJ1-1, is as follows: DTGVSQNPRHKITKRGQNVTFRCDPISEHNRLYWYRQTLGQGPEFLTYFQNEAQLEKSRLLSDRFSAERPKGSFSTLEIQRTEQGDSAMYLCASRSTASLADTEAFFGQGTRLTVV.